Below, 14 T cell receptor beta chains from the same sample are listed, as sequenced in a study of blood T cells in healthy people across ages. Next came a second PCR, run for roughly 6 to 11 cycles, which used a sample-barcoded 5' primer along with a J-beta primer mix. One entry per CDR3 protein results from TCRdb running MiXCR on the 5' RACE reads. The sample has 650,000 to 900,000 distinct CDR3 sequences; approximately 67% are singletons. The sequencing sample was made of blood. These receptors all stem from a man aged 25-45 years in good health.

V usage is TRBV29-1 and J usage is TRBJ1-2; D remains ambiguous. CDR3 length equals 17 residues. V was pared by 0 bases and J by 0 bases, with 17 bases between. Germline-derived CDR1 and CDR2 are SQVTM and ANQGSEA. CDR3 residues: CSVEDPFGREPNYGYTF. As DNA, the CDR3 is TGCAGCGTTGAAGACCCGTTTGGACGGGAACCTAACTATGGCTACACCTTC.

The chain has TRBV6-2 or TRBV6-3 and TRBJ2-1; D uncertain. The CDR3 has 13 residues. V gave up 7 bases and J gave up 5 bases, with 12 bases separating them. The germline CDR1 and CDR2 sequences are MNHEY and SVGEGT. The CDR3 is CASTRPVNNEQFF. The CDR3 DNA sequence: TGTGCCAGCACCAGACCCGTAAACAATGAGCAGTTCTTC.

This sequence joins TRBV25-1 and TRBJ2-3; perhaps D is TRBD1 or TRBD2 (6 bases each). Germline CDR1 is MGHDK and CDR2 is SYGVNS. V was pared by 2 bases and J by 7 bases, with 16 bases between. This CDR3 is built from 15 residues. CDR3 loop: CASSEGGRLINTQYF. The DNA for the CDR3 is TGTGCCAGCAGTGAAGGGGGGCGTTTGATAAATACGCAGTATTTT.

The chain recombines TRBV6-1 with TRBJ1-1; the match to TRBD1 covers 7 bases. Germline CDR1 reads MNHNS; CDR2 reads SASEGT. V dropped 2 bases and J dropped 1; count of bases not matched to a gene: 4. This CDR3 is 15 amino acids long. In nucleotides, the CDR3 is TGTGCCAGCAGTGAAAGGAGGGGGCAGAACACTGAAGCTTTCTTT. It encodes CASSERRGQNTEAFF.

The chain recombines TRBV4-2 with TRBJ2-5, with TRBD2 matching over 12 bases. Germline loops: CDR1 LGHNA, CDR2 YNFKEQ. The V gene end was trimmed by 0 bases and the J gene end by 4 bases; junction bases not matched to a gene: 9. The CDR3 contains 18 residues. CDR3 residues: CASSQDLAGGPEVETQYF. The CDR3 bases are TGTGCCAGCAGCCAAGACCTAGCGGGGGGGCCTGAGGTAGAGACCCAGTACTTC.

This chain links TRBV6-2 or TRBV6-3 with TRBJ2-1, with 8 bases fitting TRBD1. Germline V gene sequence: CDR1 MNHEY, CDR2 SVGEGT. V trimming: 6 bases; J trimming: 1 base; junction bases outside the gene matches: 11. The CDR3 runs 17 residues. The CDR3 DNA is TGTGCCAGCAGCAGGACAGGGTTAAGTAGGTCCTACAATGAGCAGTTCTTC. Its translation is CASSRTGLSRSYNEQFF.

This clonotype was counted once. The chain joins TRBV27 to TRBJ2-4; possibly TRBD1 for D (6 bases). Matching the DNA end better, TRBJ2-7 makes the J call doubtful. The CDR3 consists of 15 residues. The germline CDR1 and CDR2 sequences are MNHEY and SMNVEV (reference sequence). This CDR3 is CASSPIGQNRYEQYF. The CDR3 coding sequence is TGTGCCAGCAGCCCTATTGGACAGAACCGCTACGAGCAGTACTTC.

The V call is TRBV6-2 or TRBV6-3, the J call TRBJ2-2, with 10 positions matching TRBD1. The CDR3 has 17 amino acids. Germline assignment: CDR1 MNHEY and CDR2 SVGEGT. The V segment lost 4 bases and the J segment 6 bases; nucleotides outside the gene matches: 11. The CDR3 DNA sequence: TGTGCCAGCAGTTTGGACAGGGGGACTCCGCTAGCCGGGGAGCTGTTTTTT. It is translated as CASSLDRGTPLAGELFF.

The chain has TRBV12-3 or TRBV12-4 and TRBJ2-5; D is undetermined. The end of the DNA is better explained by TRBJ2-7, so the J call may be wrong. The CDR3 spans 13 residues. Here the CDR3 DNA reads TGTGCCAGCAGAAGTACCCGGGCAAACGAGCAGTACTTC. It codes for CASRSTRANEQYF.

This chain links TRBV4-3 with TRBJ2-7; D perhaps matches TRBD1 (5 bases). The length of the CDR3 is 15 residues. Trimming removed 1 base at V and 2 bases at J, with 12 bases between. Per germline, CDR1 LGHNA and CDR2 YSLEER. CDR3 protein: CASSQGEGAPYEQYF. The CDR3 bases are TGCGCCAGCAGCCAAGGTGAAGGGGCCCCCTACGAGCAGTACTTC.

This clonotype appeared a few times. The chain couples TRBV10-3 to TRBJ1-4, with D perhaps matching TRBD1 (5 bases). This CDR3 contains 14 residues. Trimming cost V 6 bases and J 8 bases, with 16 bases left between them. CDR1 and CDR2 from the germline V gene are ENHRY and SYGVKD. CDR3 nucleotides: TGTGCCATCAGGGGGGACCTGAGCAGCGAAAAACTGTTTTTT. As protein: CAIRGDLSSEKLFF.

CDR3 sequence: CSAFRDTHGDGYTF. CDR3 DNA sequence: TGCAGTGCTTTTCGGGACACTCATGGGGATGGCTACACCTTC. This rearrangement joins TRBV20-1 to TRBJ1-2, with a possible D match to TRBD1 (6 bases). Germline CDR1 and CDR2: DFQATT and SNEGSKA (reference sequence). The CDR3 contains 14 residues. Between the trimmed V and J ends, which lost 5 bases and 6 bases, there was a span of 19 bases.

In its sample, this clonotype was seen a few times. The chain carries TRBV11-2 and TRBJ2-3, with TRBD2 matching over 7 bases. Germline CDR1 is SGHAT and CDR2 is FQNNGV. CDR3 length: 15 amino acids. J was trimmed by 8 bases and V by 3 bases; bases with no gene match: 11. The chain's CDR3 is CASSFAGGDVGTQYF. Written as DNA, the CDR3 is TGTGCCAGCAGCTTTGCTGGGGGGGACGTTGGTACGCAGTATTTT.

This chain joins TRBV6-6 and TRBJ2-1; 7 bases align to TRBD1. The CDR3 runs 14 residues. CDR1 is MNHNY, CDR2 SVGAGI, per germline (reference sequence). The trim removed 8 bases at V and 7 bases at J, leaving 11 bases unmatched. The CDR3: CASSDRGGFNEQFF. CDR3 nucleotide sequence: TGTGCCAGCTCCGATCGAGGGGGCTTTAATGAGCAGTTCTTC.